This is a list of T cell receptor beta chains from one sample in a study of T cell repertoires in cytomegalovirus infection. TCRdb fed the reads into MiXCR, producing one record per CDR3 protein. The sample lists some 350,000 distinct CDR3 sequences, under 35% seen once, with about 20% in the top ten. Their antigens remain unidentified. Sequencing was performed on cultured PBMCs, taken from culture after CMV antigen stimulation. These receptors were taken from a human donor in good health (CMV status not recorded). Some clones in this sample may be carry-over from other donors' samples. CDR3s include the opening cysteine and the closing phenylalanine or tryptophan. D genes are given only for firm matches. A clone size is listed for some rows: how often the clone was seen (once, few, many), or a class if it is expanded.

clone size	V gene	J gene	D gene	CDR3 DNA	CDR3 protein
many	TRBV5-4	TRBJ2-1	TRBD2	TGTGCCAGCAGCTTGGGAGCGGGAGGGGGTTACAATGAGCAGTTCTTC	CASSLGAGGGYNEQFF
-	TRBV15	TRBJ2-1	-	TGTGCCACCAGTTACGCTCAACCGGTCGACGGTGGGCAGTTCTTC	CATSYAQPVDGGQFF
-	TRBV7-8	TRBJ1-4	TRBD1	TGTGCCAGTGGACAGGTTAATGAAAAACTGTTTTTT	CASGQVNEKLFF
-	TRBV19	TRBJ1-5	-	TGTGCCAGTAGCGACGGACAGATTAGCAATCAGCCCCAGCATTTT	CASSDGQISNQPQHF
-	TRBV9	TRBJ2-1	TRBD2	TGTGCCAGCAGCGACCCTTTAGCGGGAGCAAATTACAATGAGCAGTTCTTC	CASSDPLAGANYNEQFF
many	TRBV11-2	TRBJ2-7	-	TGTGCCAGCAGCCTGGTAAAGGCCGATTACGAGCAGTACTTC	CASSLVKADYEQYF
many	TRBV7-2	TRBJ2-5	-	TGTGCCAGCAGCTTAAGGGCCGACGGGTCCCAAGAGACCCAGTACTTC	CASSLRADGSQETQYF
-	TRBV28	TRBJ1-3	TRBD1	TGTGCCAGCACCCCGGGACAGATTAACTCTGGAAACACCATATATTTT	CASTPGQINSGNTIYF
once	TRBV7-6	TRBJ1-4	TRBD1	TGTGCCAGCAGCTTAACCGGGACAGGGGTTTCTTTTAATGAAAAACTGTTTTTT	CASSLTGTGVSFNEKLFF
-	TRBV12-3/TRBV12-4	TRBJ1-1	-	TGTGCCAGCAGTTCATCGGCCCCCGTAGAAGCTTTCTTT	CASSSSAPVEAFF
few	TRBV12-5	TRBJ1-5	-	TGTGCTAGTGGCACGACAGTTAGTGGCAATCAGCCCCAGCATTTT	CASGTTVSGNQPQHF
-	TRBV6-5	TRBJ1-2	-	TGTGCCAGCAGTTACTCTGAGGGAACAGAGCTCGCGGGCTACACCTTC	CASSYSEGTELAGYTF
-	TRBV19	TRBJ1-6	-	TGTGCCAGTAGTGAAGACAGGACCGCTAGCTATAATTCACCCCTCCACTTT	CASSEDRTASYNSPLHF
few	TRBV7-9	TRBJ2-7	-	TGTGCCAGCAGCTTAGCGGACCTATCCCTGGACGAGCAGTACTTC	CASSLADLSLDEQYF
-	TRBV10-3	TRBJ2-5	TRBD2	TGTGCCATCAGTGGGAGCGGGGCCCTCCAAGAGACCCAGTACTTC	CAISGSGALQETQYF
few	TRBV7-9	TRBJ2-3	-	TGTGCCAGCAGCTTGGCCCTGGGACACCTAAGCACAGATACGCAGTATTTT	CASSLALGHLSTDTQYF
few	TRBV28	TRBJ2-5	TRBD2	TGTGCCAGCAGATTAGGCGGGAGGGCCGCAGGGGAGACCCAGTACTTC	CASRLGGRAAGETQYF
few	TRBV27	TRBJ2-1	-	TGTGCCAGCAGGGGTATATCCTACAATGAGCAGTTCTTC	CASRGISYNEQFF
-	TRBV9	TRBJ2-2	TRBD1	TGTGCCAGCAGCTCCGCCGGACAGGGGGTTTCGAGCACCGGGGAGCTGTTTTTT	CASSSAGQGVSSTGELFF
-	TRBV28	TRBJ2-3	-	TGTGCCAGCAGGCCAGCGGGCGGCACAGATACGCAGTATTTT	CASRPAGGTDTQYF
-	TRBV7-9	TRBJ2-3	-	TGTGCCAGCAGCTTAGGAGGGACCTCGTATTTT	CASSLGGTSYF
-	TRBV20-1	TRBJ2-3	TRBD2	TGCAGTGCTAGAATAGCGGGGAGGTTAACAGATACGCAGTATTTT	CSARIAGRLTDTQYF
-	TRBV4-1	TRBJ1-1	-	TGCGCCAGCAGCCAATACGGGGCGCGGAACACTGAAGCTTTCTTT	CASSQYGARNTEAFF
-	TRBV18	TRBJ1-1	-	TGTGCCAGCTCACCACCCGGGCGGAACACTGAAGCTTTCTTT	CASSPPGRNTEAFF
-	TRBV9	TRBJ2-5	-	TGTGCCAGCAGCCTACGGGTCTCGGTTTGGGAGACCCAGTACTTC	CASSLRVSVWETQYF
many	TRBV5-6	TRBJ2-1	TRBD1	TGTGCCAGCAGCTCACAACAGGGGTACGGTGAGCAGTTCTTC	CASSSQQGYGEQFF
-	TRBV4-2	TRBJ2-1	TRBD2	TGTGCCAGCAGCCCAGACACTAGCGGGAGGTATGAGCAGTTCTTC	CASSPDTSGRYEQFF